This T cell receptor (beta chain) was observed in a study of identical twins. TCRdb fed the 5' RACE reads into MiXCR, producing one record per CDR3 protein. This sample has under 900,000 distinct CDR3 sequences; approximately 18% occur once, and the top ten carry over 10%. The CDR3 runs to 11 residues. The germline V gene has CDR1 SEHNR and CDR2 FQNEAQ (reference sequence). Trimming removed 10 bases from V and 5 bases from J, with 12 bases in between. These data are also associated with another study on T cells expressing NK-cell markers. That investigation notes: These clonotypes also led the CD3+CD56-NKG2C+ fraction in a handful of donors.

The sample taken for sequencing was PBMCs. This receptor was taken from a woman between 18 and 29 years old in good health. The chain has TRBV7-9 and TRBJ2-7, with a weak D call TRBD1 (6 bases). The CDR3 region is CAILRGHEQYF. The CDR3 coding sequence is TGTGCCATACTCAGGGGCCACGAGCAGTACTTC.